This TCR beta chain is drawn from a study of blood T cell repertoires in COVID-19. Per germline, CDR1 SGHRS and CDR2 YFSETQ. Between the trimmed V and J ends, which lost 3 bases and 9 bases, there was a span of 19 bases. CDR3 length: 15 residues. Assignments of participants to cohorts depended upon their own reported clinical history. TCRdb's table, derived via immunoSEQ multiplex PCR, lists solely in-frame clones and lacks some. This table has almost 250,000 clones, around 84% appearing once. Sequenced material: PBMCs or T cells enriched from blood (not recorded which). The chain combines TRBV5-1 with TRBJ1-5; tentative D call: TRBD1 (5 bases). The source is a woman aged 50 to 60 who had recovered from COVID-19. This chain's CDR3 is CASSSTAGPGWPQHF. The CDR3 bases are TGCGCCAGCAGCTCAACCGCAGGGCCAGGTTGGCCCCAGCATTTT.